These 18 T cell receptor beta chains share one sample of origin, sequenced in a study of cytomegalovirus exposure and HLA in healthy donors. With 60 Vbeta and 13 Jbeta primers, the PCR was carried out. The assay was immunoSEQ multiplex PCR, and TCRdb's table has in-frame clones only and misses some. The sample records about 97,000 clones, 73% being singletons. What was sequenced was PBMCs. These receptors came from a man aged 40-55 years in good health and CMV-seronegative.

The genes are TRBV7-9 and TRBJ1-1; 7 bases fit TRBD1. The CDR3 runs to 13 residues. Germline CDR1 reads SEHNR; CDR2 reads FQNEAQ (reference sequence). Trimming took 3 bases from V and 4 from J; bases not matched to a gene: 2. The CDR3 loop is CASSFAGGTEAFF. The DNA for the CDR3 is TGTGCCAGCAGCTTCGCAGGGGGCACTGAAGCTTTCTTT.

V is TRBV5-1 and J is TRBJ2-3; no definite D call. The CDR3 has 12 amino acids. Germline V gene lookup returns CDR1 SGHRS and CDR2 YFSETQ. Trimming took off 4 bases at V and 6 bases at J, with 9 bases between the two ends. CDR3 in DNA: TGCGCCAGCAGCCCGCCCGCGGATACGCAGTATTTT. It codes for CASSPPADTQYF.

The V gene is TRBV2, the J gene TRBJ1-5, with a weak D call TRBD1 (5 bases). Germline V CDR1 and CDR2: SNHLY, FYNNEI. V was clipped by 3 bases and J by 7 bases, with 19 bases between them. The CDR3 sequence is 16 residues long. In DNA, the CDR3 is TGTGCCAGCAGTGAGGGGCCAACTCGGGTTGGACAGCCCCAGCATTTT. Translating gives CASSEGPTRVGQPQHF.

The table lists this clone with a few counts. The chain uses TRBV6-5 and TRBJ1-5, with D possibly being TRBD1 (5 bases). V dropped 2 bases and J dropped 10 bases, with 15 bases sitting between them. Germline-derived CDR1 and CDR2 are MNHEY and SVGAGI. This CDR3 region has 14 residues. CDR3 residues: CASSYAEGDSPQHF. Here the CDR3 DNA reads TGTGCCAGCAGTTACGCGGAGGGAGACAGCCCCCAGCATTTT.

This clone has just a few counts. The V call is TRBV4-3, the J call TRBJ1-2; 10 bases are shared with TRBD1. The CDR3 covers 15 residues. Germline lookup yields CDR1 LGHNA and CDR2 YSLEER. V trimming: 5 bases; J trimming: 5 bases; junction bases outside the gene matches: 8. The CDR3 here is CASSSRTGGGYGYTF. CDR3 bases: TGCGCCAGCAGCTCCCGGACAGGGGGAGGATATGGCTACACCTTC.

The chain has TRBV7-9 and TRBJ1-5, with unresolved D. Trimming stripped 4 bases from V and 7 bases from J, with 11 bases between. Germline CDR1 reads SEHNR; CDR2 reads FQNEAQ (reference sequence). The CDR3 extends over 13 amino acids. CDR3 in DNA: TGTGCCAGCAGCTCCTCCCACCGGCAGCCCCAGCATTTT. It encodes CASSSSHRQPQHF.

The chain combines TRBV10-3 with TRBJ1-4, with 7 bases aligning to TRBD1. Germline CDR1 reads ENHRY; CDR2 reads SYGVKD. The CDR3 has 14 residues. Trimming removed 10 bases from V and 8 bases from J; junction bases left unmatched: 13. This CDR3 reads CASNRGGNREKLFF. CDR3 coding DNA: TGTGCCAGCAACAGGGGCGGAAATAGAGAAAAACTGTTTTTT.

This clone has more than one count but fewer than ten. V and J are TRBV2 and TRBJ2-7, with 8 nucleotides matching TRBD2. Germline values: CDR1 SNHLY, CDR2 FYNNEI. V lost 6 bases, J lost 9 bases, and 16 bases stayed unmatched. The CDR3 extends over 15 amino acids. DNA for the CDR3: TGTGCCAGCAGCTATAGCGGGGTCGGGGTTAGCGGGCAGTACTTC. Translation gives CASSYSGVGVSGQYF. The entire variable domain, with the rest obtained from reference TRBV2 and TRBJ2-7, is as follows: EPEVTQTPSHQVTQMGQEVILRCVPISNHLYFYWYRQILGQKVEFLVSFYNNEISEKSEIFDDQFSVERPDGSNFTLKIRSTKLEDSAMYFCASSYSGVGVSGQYFGPGTRLTVT.

The chain uses TRBV28 and TRBJ1-1; D is ambiguous. The CDR3 loop spans 12 amino acids. Germline V lookup: CDR1 MDHEN, CDR2 SYDVKM. With 8 bases removed from V and 3 bases from J, the gap between germline ends came to 10 bases. As DNA, the CDR3 is TGTGCCAGCCGGGATCCAGACACTGAAGCTTTCTTT. This codes for CASRDPDTEAFF.

This clone has more than one count but fewer than ten. The chain is built from TRBV6-1 and TRBJ2-1; tentatively, D is TRBD2 (7 bases). Germline V gene data show CDR1 as MNHNS and CDR2 as SASEGT. This CDR3 spans 16 amino acids. With 0 bases removed from V and 7 bases from J, the gap between germline ends came to 16 bases. CDR3 sequence reads: CASSEAPGAGGNEQFF. For the CDR3, the DNA is TGTGCCAGCAGTGAAGCCCCGGGGGCCGGGGGGAATGAGCAGTTCTTC.

The J gene is TRBJ1-1, the V gene TRBV7-3; D call uncertain. The CDR3 sequence is 15 residues long. The germline V gene encodes CDR1 SGHTA and CDR2 FQGTGA. V was shortened by 5 bases and J by 4 bases, with 17 bases between the two germline ends. This chain's CDR3 is CASSPPPLGGTEAFF. In nucleotides, the CDR3 is TGTGCCAGCAGCCCACCCCCACTCGGAGGCACTGAAGCTTTCTTT. Looking up the rest from reference TRBV7-3 and TRBJ1-1 gives the full variable domain: GAGVSQTPSNKVTEKGKYVELRCDPISGHTALYWYRQSLGQGPEFLIYFQGTGAADDSGLPNDRFFAVRPEGSVSTLKIQRTERGDSAVYLCASSPPPLGGTEAFFGQGTRLTVV.

V and J are TRBV7-9 and TRBJ1-2; D is possibly TRBD1 (5 bases). Trimming left V 1 base short and J 4 bases short, with 10 bases between. This CDR3 comprises 14 residues. CDR1 is SEHNR, CDR2 FQNEAQ, per germline (reference sequence). Written as DNA, the CDR3 is TGTGCCAGCAGCTTAGGCACAGGTAGCTATGGCTACACCTTC. Its translation: CASSLGTGSYGYTF.

This chain connects TRBV6-4 to TRBJ2-1; 10 bases are a match to TRBD1. The CDR3 is made up of 15 amino acids. The junction had 1 base not matched to a gene; V was cut back by 2 bases and J by 3 bases. The germline V gene has CDR1 MRHNA and CDR2 SNTAGT. The CDR3 sequence is CASSDGTGDYNEQFF. CDR3 DNA sequence: TGTGCCAGCAGTGACGGGACAGGGGACTACAATGAGCAGTTCTTC.

V gene TRBV10-1 combines with J gene TRBJ2-3; 8 bases are shared with TRBD1. With V trimmed by 7 bases and J by 1 base, 4 bases remained unmatched. The CDR3 is made up of 14 amino acids. The germline V gene has CDR1 WNHNN and CDR2 SYGVQD (reference sequence). CDR3 in amino acids: CASTKDRGTDTQYF. As DNA, the CDR3 is TGCGCCAGCACAAAGGACAGGGGCACAGATACGCAGTATTTT.

To note about this clone: Other DNA sequences in this specimen translate into the identical CDR3. This chain links TRBV5-1 with TRBJ1-6, with 11 bases fitting TRBD1. CDR1 is SGHRS, CDR2 YFSETQ, per germline. The J segment lost 7 bases and the V segment lost 4 bases, leaving 10 bases of the junction unmatched. The CDR3 has 17 residues. The CDR3 sequence is CASSATGTGGTNSPLHF. The DNA of the CDR3 is TGCGCCAGCAGCGCGACCGGGACAGGGGGAACAAATTCACCCCTCCACTTT. Drawing the rest from reference TRBV5-1 and TRBJ1-6, the complete variable domain is KAGVTQTPRYLIKTRGQQVTLSCSPISGHRSVSWYQQTPGQGLQFLFEYFSETQRNKGNFPGRFSGRQFSNSRSEMNVSTLELGDSALYLCASSATGTGGTNSPLHFGNGTRLTVT.

The chain employs TRBV4-1 and TRBJ1-2, with D perhaps TRBD1 (6 bases). CDR1 is MGHRA, CDR2 YSYEKL, per germline. V dropped 6 bases and J dropped 5 bases, with 16 bases sitting between them. The CDR3 covers 14 residues. The chain's CDR3 is CASSGGLSLYGYTF. CDR3 DNA sequence: TGCGCCAGCAGTGGGGGCCTCTCATTATATGGCTACACCTTC.

V and J are TRBV10-1 and TRBJ2-3; D is uncertain. The CDR3 totals 15 residues. CDR1 and CDR2 from the germline V gene are WNHNN and SYGVQD (reference sequence). The V end was cut by 0 bases, the J end by 2 bases, with 9 bases between. The DNA for the CDR3 is TGCGCCAGCAGTGAGTCGGGCCCCAACACAGATACGCAGTATTTT. This codes for CASSESGPNTDTQYF.

V usage is TRBV5-4 and J usage is TRBJ2-3; 12 bases map to TRBD2. Germline CDR1 is SGHNT and CDR2 is YYREEE (reference sequence). This CDR3 comprises 17 residues. V lost 1 base to trimming and J lost 3 bases; unmatched junction nucleotides: 6. The CDR3 DNA sequence: TGTGCCAGCAGCTTGCTAGCGGGGGGGATAAGTACAGATACGCAGTATTTT. This codes for CASSLLAGGISTDTQYF.